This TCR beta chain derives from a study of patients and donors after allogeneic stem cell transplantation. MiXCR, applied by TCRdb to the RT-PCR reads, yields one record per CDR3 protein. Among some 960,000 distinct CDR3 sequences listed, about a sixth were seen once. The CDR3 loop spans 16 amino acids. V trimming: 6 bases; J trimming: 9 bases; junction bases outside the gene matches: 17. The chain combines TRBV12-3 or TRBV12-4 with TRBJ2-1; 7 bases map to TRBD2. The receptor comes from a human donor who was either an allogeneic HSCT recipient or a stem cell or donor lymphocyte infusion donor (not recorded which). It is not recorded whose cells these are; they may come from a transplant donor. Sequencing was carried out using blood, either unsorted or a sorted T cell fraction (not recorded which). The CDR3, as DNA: TGTGCCAGCAGCACAAAACGGACTAGTTCTGCTGGTGAGCAGTTCTTC. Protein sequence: CASSTKRTSSAGEQFF.